This entry lists 12 T cell receptor beta chains sequenced from one sample in a study of blood T cell repertoires in COVID-19. The data were produced by immunoSEQ multiplex PCR, yet TCRdb's version contains in-frame clones alone and is incomplete. Of about 170,000 clones detected, roughly nine tenths appear once; the ten largest clones hold 7%. The sequenced sample consisted of peripheral blood. The origin of the receptors is a woman aged 80 or over in a cohort sampled during active or convalescent COVID-19.

The chain employs TRBV18 and TRBJ2-7; the match to TRBD1 covers 8 bases. The length of the CDR3 is 13 residues. Germline CDR1 and CDR2: KGHSH and LQKENI. Unmatched junction bases numbered 3, after V lost 2 bases and J lost 6 bases. The CDR3 reads CASSPGQGGEQYV. The CDR3 coding sequence is TGTGCCAGCTCACCAGGACAGGGCGGCGAGCAGTACGTC.

V is TRBV5-1 and J is TRBJ2-5; D remains unclear. Between the trimmed V and J ends, which lost 4 bases and 3 bases, there was a span of 4 bases. The CDR3 covers 11 residues. Germline V CDR1 and CDR2: SGHRS, YFSETQ. CDR3 sequence (DNA): TGCGCCAGCAGCCATGAAGAGACCCAGTACTTC. Protein product: CASSHEETQYF.

V and J are TRBV27 and TRBJ2-5; TRBD2 is a possible D gene (6 bases). The V end lost 4 bases, the J end lost 5 bases, and 14 bases lay between the germline ends. Germline loops: CDR1 MNHEY, CDR2 SMNVEV (reference sequence). This CDR3 is 14 amino acids long. This CDR3 reads CASSSRLGGETQYF. DNA of the CDR3: TGTGCCAGCAGTTCTCGACTAGGTGGGGAGACCCAGTACTTC.

The rearrangement joins TRBV7-2 to TRBJ2-1, with no clear D. V lost 5 bases and J lost 3, with 11 bases in between. CDR3 length: 14 residues. Germline loops: CDR1 SGHTA, CDR2 FQGNSA. For the CDR3, the DNA is TGTGCCAGCAGCGCCACAGTTTACTACAATGAGCAGTTCTTC. Its protein is CASSATVYYNEQFF.

This chain joins TRBV19 and TRBJ1-5, with TRBD1 matching 9 bases. The germline gives CDR1 LNHDA, CDR2 SQIVND (reference sequence). The CDR3 loop spans 17 amino acids. Trimming cost V 7 bases and J 2 bases; bases outside gene matches: 12. In nucleotides, the CDR3 is TGTGCCAGTAACGTCCCGGGACAGGGTCTAGGCAATCAGCCCCAGCATTTT. Amino acid sequence: CASNVPGQGLGNQPQHF.

In its sample, this clone was seen once. V usage is TRBV5-1 and J usage is TRBJ1-5; D unresolved. Germline V lookup: CDR1 SGHRS, CDR2 YFSETQ. Trimming removed 4 bases from V and 5 bases from J, with 16 bases in between. This CDR3 is 15 amino acids long. CDR3 nucleotide sequence: TGCGCCAGCAGCCCGGGAGGATGGGGAGATCAGCCCCAGCATTTT. Translated, it gives CASSPGGWGDQPQHF. The variable domain in full, completed from reference TRBV5-1 and TRBJ1-5, reads KAGVTQTPRYLIKTRGQQVTLSCSPISGHRSVSWYQQTPGQGLQFLFEYFSETQRNKGNFPGRFSGRQFSNSRSEMNVSTLELGDSALYLCASSPGGWGDQPQHFGDGTRLSIL.

CDR3 coding DNA: TGTGCCAGCAGCATTCTACTAGCGGGGGTGACAGATACGCAGTATTTT. Encoded protein: CASSILLAGVTDTQYF. The V and J genes are TRBV21-1 and TRBJ2-3; the table's D call TRBD2 went unverified against the DNA. TRBV21-1 is shown as a pseudogene. This CDR3 spans 16 amino acids.

The J gene is TRBJ2-7, the V gene TRBV7-9; 7 bases align to TRBD2. The CDR3 has 15 amino acids. Germline CDR1 is SEHNR and CDR2 is FQNEAQ (reference sequence). V lost 4 bases, J lost 6 bases, and 12 bases stayed unmatched. CDR3 loop: CASSSGGYMSSEQYV. CDR3 coding DNA: TGTGCCAGCAGCTCCGGGGGGTATATGTCCAGCGAGCAGTACGTC.

V usage is TRBV21-1 and J usage is TRBJ2-3; the D call of TRBD2 is as the table states it, not checked on the DNA. TRBV21-1 is shown as a pseudogene. CDR3 length: 12 amino acids. CDR3 nucleotide sequence: TGTGCCAGCAGGAGAAGCACAGATACGCAGTATTTT. Amino acid sequence: CASRRSTDTQYF.

The rearrangement joins TRBV25-1 to TRBJ1-6; the D is unclear. In germline, CDR1 is MGHDK, CDR2 SYGVNS. Trimming pared 3 bases from V and 4 bases from J, leaving 7 bases between. The CDR3 length is 14 residues. CDR3 sequence: CASSDFVYNSPLHF. The CDR3 DNA follows: TGTGCCAGCAGTGATTTCGTGTATAATTCACCCCTCCACTTT.

In this sample, this clone turned up a few times. This chain connects TRBV14 to TRBJ2-7; D is uncertain. Germline V gives CDR1 SGHDN, CDR2 FVKESK. Trimming removed 0 bases at V and 2 bases at J, with 17 bases between. The CDR3 contains 17 residues. Here the CDR3 DNA reads TGTGCCAGCAGCCAAGAGTTTAGGCAGGCCGAGACCTACGAGCAGTACGTC. As protein: CASSQEFRQAETYEQYV.

The chain has TRBV18 and TRBJ2-7, with D perhaps matching TRBD2 (6 bases). Germline CDR1 reads KGHSH; CDR2 reads LQKENI. Trimming removed 4 bases from V and 1 base from J, with 11 bases in between. The CDR3 spans 14 residues. The DNA of the CDR3 is TGTGCCAGCTCACTCCGGGACTCATCCTACGAGCAGTACGTC. Translation gives CASSLRDSSYEQYV.